A selection of T cell receptor beta chains follows, all from one sample in a study of regulatory T cells in long-lasting Graves disease. TCRdb re-called the multiplex PCR reads through MiXCR, storing one row per CDR3 protein. The top ten clones hold approximately 15% of a sample with around 460,000 distinct CDR3 sequences, about 14% of them seen once. This same sample was also part of a study on T cells in Graves' hyperthyroidism and ophthalmopathy.

The sample consisted of peripheral blood mononuclear cells (PBMCs), taken at new diagnosis, from a patient treated with antithyroid drugs. These receptors came from a woman between 50 and 59 years old with Graves disease. CDR3s include the opening cysteine and the closing phenylalanine or tryptophan. The order of the fields is D gene, V gene, clone size, J gene, CDR3 length, CDR3 DNA, CDR3 protein. The D gene is left open where the match is weak. A clone size is listed for some rows: how often the clone was seen (once, few, many), or a class if it is expanded.

TRBD1	TRBV5-4	-	TRBJ2-1	17	TGCGCCAGCAGCCGATACACAGGGGCCGGCTCCTACAATGAGCAGTTCTTC	CASSRYTGAGSYNEQFF
TRBD1	TRBV28	many	TRBJ1-2	15	TGTGCCAGCAGTTCCGAGACAGGGTTCGTCTATGGCTACACCTTC	CASSSETGFVYGYTF
-	TRBV5-1	many	TRBJ1-5	14	TGCGCCAGCAGCATGGGACTGGACAATCAGCCCCAGCATTTT	CASSMGLDNQPQHF
-	TRBV28	few	TRBJ1-5	15	TGTGCCAGCAGTCCGATGAGACAGGCAGATCAGCCCCAGCATTTT	CASSPMRQADQPQHF
TRBD2	TRBV28	many	TRBJ2-1	17	TGTGCCAGCAGGGTACTAGCGGGAGGGGTAGAGGTCTATGAGCAGTTCTTC	CASRVLAGGVEVYEQFF
-	TRBV5-4	once	TRBJ1-5	16	TGTGCCAGCAGCTTGGCCGGAGGGGAAAGCAATCAGCCCCAGCATTTT	CASSLAGGESNQPQHF
TRBD1	TRBV28	many	TRBJ2-7	17	TGTGCCAGCAGTTCAGCGGTCGTGGGACAGGCGCTCTACGAGCAGTACTTC	CASSSAVVGQALYEQYF
-	TRBV12-3/TRBV12-4	many	TRBJ2-1	14	TGTGCCAGCAGTCTTAGGAGGGGGGACAATGAGCAGTTCTTC	CASSLRRGDNEQFF
TRBD2	TRBV20-1	many	TRBJ2-3	15	TGCAGTGCTAGAGTACCCCGCTTAGCGGGAGATACGCAGTATTTT	CSARVPRLAGDTQYF
-	TRBV7-9	few	TRBJ1-2	13	TGTGCCAGCAGCATACTTGACAGAGATGGCTACACCTTC	CASSILDRDGYTF